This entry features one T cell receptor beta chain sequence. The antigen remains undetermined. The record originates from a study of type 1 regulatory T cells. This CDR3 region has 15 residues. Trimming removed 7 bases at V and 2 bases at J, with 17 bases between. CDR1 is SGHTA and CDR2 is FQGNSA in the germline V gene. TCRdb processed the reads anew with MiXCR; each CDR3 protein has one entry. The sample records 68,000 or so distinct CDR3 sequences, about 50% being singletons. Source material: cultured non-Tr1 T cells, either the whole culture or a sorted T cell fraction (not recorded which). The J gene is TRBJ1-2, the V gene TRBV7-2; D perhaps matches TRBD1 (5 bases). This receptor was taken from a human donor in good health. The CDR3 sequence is CASNGRGGPNYGYTF. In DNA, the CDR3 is TGTGCCAGCAACGGGAGGGGAGGGCCGAACTATGGCTACACCTTC.